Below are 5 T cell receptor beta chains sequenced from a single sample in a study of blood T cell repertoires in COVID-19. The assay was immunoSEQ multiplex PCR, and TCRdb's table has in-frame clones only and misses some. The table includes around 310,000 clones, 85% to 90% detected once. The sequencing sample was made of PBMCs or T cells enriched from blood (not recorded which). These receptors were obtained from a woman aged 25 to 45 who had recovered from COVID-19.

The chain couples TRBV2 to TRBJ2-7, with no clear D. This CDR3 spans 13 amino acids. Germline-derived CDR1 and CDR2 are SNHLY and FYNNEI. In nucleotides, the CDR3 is TGTGCATTAGGCCGAGCGAACCCCTACGAGCAGTACTTC. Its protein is CALGRANPYEQYF.

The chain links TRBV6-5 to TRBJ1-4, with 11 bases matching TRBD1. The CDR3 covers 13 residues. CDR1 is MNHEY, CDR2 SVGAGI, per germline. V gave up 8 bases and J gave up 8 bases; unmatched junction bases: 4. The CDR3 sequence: CASSWDRGEKLFF. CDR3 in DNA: TGTGCCAGCTCCTGGGACAGGGGGGAAAAACTGTTTTTT.

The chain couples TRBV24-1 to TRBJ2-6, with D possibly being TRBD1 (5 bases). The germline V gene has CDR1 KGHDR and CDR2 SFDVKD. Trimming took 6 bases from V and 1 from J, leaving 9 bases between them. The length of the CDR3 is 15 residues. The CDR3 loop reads CATSSQGSGANVLTF. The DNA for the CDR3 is TGTGCCACCAGTTCTCAGGGATCTGGGGCCAACGTCCTGACTTTC.

CDR3 loop: CASSLVGTGDLEQYF. For the CDR3, the DNA is TGTGCCAGCAGCTTAGTAGGGACAGGGGACCTCGAGCAGTACTTC. The chain has TRBV7-9 and TRBJ2-7, with 10 bases fitting TRBD1. The CDR3 is made up of 15 amino acids. V was clipped by 1 base and J by 6 bases; unmatched bases: 6. Germline lookup yields CDR1 SEHNR and CDR2 FQNEAQ (reference sequence). The full variable domain, rest sourced from reference TRBV7-9 and TRBJ2-7, is DTGVSQNPRHKITKRGQNVTFRCDPISEHNRLYWYRQTLGQGPEFLTYFQNEAQLEKSRLLSDRFSAERPKGSFSTLEIQRTEQGDSAMYLCASSLVGTGDLEQYFGPGTRLTVT.

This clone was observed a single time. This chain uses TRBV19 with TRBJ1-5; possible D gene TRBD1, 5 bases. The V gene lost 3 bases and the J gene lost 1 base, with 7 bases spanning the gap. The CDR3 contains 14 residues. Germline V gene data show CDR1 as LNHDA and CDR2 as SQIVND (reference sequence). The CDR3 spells CASSIAGSNQPQHF. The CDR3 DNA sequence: TGTGCCAGTAGTATTGCAGGGAGCAATCAGCCCCAGCATTTT.